Each of the 2 T cell receptor beta chains below was sequenced from the same sample in a study of cytomegalovirus exposure and HLA in healthy donors. PCR involved 60 Vbeta and 13 Jbeta primers. Measured with immunoSEQ multiplex PCR; TCRdb has only the in-frame clones, and not every one. The data hold around 92,000 clones, with about four fifths observed a single time. The specimen sequenced was PBMCs. These receptors came from a female donor in good health and CMV-seropositive.

The chain carries TRBV4-2 and TRBJ2-7, with 9 bases matching TRBD2. Trimming removed 4 bases from V and 6 bases from J; junction bases left unmatched: 7. Germline loops: CDR1 LGHNA, CDR2 YNFKEQ. The CDR3 loop spans 14 amino acids. The CDR3 here is CASSLVAGEGEQYF. Written as DNA, the CDR3 is TGTGCCAGCAGCCTTGTAGCGGGAGAGGGCGAGCAGTACTTC.

The rearrangement links TRBV6-5 to TRBJ1-2, with D possibly TRBD1 on 6 matching bases. The ends were cut back, 6 bases at V and 0 bases at J, with 8 bases in the middle. Germline V lookup: CDR1 MNHEY, CDR2 SVGAGI. The CDR3 is 13 amino acids. The CDR3 region is CASRDSANYGYTF. The CDR3 DNA reads TGTGCCAGCAGGGACAGCGCTAACTATGGCTACACCTTC.